What follows describes a single T cell receptor (beta chain). The antigen remains undetermined. Cultured CD4+ T-cell DNA underwent Oncomine TCR Beta short-read sequencing. CD4+ T cells were cultured, and genomic DNA was extracted from them. TCRdb re-called the PCR reads through MiXCR, storing one row per CDR3 protein. The table has tens of thousands of distinct CDR3 sequences, 40% to 45% seen once. As to treatment: roughly 10-day PBMC culture with coronavirus spike peptide pools or control peptides (ViraFEST assay). Negative selection yielded CD4+ T cells from day-10 cultures. This CDR3 is built from 14 residues. Germline V gene lookup returns CDR1 SGHTA and CDR2 FQGTGA. V was pared by 5 bases and J by 1 base, with 4 bases of the junction left unmatched. This entry belongs to a study of vaccination and CD4 T cells after COVID-19.

The sample in question was CD4+ T cells from blood, cultured in vitro, obtained after SARS-CoV-2 vaccination. This sequence was found in a human donor who had recovered from COVID-19. V usage is TRBV7-3 and J usage is TRBJ1-1; TRBD1 agrees at 7 bases. The CDR3 loop reads CASSPRTGNTEAFF. CDR3 in DNA: TGTGCCAGCAGCCCCAGGACAGGGAACACTGAAGCTTTCTTT.